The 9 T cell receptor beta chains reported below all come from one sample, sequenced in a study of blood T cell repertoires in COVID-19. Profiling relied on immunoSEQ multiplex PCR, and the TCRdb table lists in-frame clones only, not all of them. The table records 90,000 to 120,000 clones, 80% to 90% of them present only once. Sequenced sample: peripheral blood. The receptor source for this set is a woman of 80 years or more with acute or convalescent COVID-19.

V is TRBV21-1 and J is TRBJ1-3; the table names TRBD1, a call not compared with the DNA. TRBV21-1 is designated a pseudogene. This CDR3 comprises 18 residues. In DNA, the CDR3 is TGTGCCAGCAGCTCGAAGCACGGACAGCATTGCTCTGGAAACACCATATATTTT. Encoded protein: CASSSKHGQHCSGNTIYF.

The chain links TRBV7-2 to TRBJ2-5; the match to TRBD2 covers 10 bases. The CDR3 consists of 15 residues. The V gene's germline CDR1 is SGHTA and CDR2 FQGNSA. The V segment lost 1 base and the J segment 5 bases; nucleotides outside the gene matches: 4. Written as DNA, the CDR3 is TGTGCCAGCAGCTTAGAGGCGACTAGCGGGGAGACCCAGTACTTC. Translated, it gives CASSLEATSGETQYF.

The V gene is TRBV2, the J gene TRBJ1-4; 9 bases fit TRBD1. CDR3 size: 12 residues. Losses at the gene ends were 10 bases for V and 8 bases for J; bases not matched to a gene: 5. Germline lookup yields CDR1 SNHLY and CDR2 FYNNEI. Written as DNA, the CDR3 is TGTGCCACCCACGGACAGGGGGAAAAACTGTTTTTT. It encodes CATHGQGEKLFF.

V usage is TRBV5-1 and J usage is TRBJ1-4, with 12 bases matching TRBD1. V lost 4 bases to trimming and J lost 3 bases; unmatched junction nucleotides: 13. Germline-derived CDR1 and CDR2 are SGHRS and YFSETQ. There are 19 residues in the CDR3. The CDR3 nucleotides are TGCGCCAGCAGCACCGGGACAGGGGGCGCAGGAGGGTCTAATGAAAAACTGTTTTTT. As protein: CASSTGTGGAGGSNEKLFF.

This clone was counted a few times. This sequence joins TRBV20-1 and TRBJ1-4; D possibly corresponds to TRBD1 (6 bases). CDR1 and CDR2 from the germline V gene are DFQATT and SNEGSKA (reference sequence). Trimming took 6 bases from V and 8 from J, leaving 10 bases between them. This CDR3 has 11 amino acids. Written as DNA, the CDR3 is TGCAGTGCCTACAGGGAGGAAAAACTGTTTTTT. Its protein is CSAYREEKLFF.

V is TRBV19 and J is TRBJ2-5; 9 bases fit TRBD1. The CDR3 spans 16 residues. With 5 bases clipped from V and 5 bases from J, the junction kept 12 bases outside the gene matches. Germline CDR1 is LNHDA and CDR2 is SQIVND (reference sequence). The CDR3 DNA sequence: TGTGCCAGTAGTGCCTCTGGACAGGGGTTCTCGGAGACCCAGTACTTC. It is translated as CASSASGQGFSETQYF.

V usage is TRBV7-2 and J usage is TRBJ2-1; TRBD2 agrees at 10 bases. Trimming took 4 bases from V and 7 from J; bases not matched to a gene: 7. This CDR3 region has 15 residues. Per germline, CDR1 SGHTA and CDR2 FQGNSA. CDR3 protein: CASSSLAGLRNEQFF. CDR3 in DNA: TGTGCCAGCAGCTCACTAGCGGGGCTCAGGAATGAGCAGTTCTTC. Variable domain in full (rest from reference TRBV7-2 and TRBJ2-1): GAGVSQSPSNKVTEKGKDVELRCDPISGHTALYWYRQSLGQGLEFLIYFQGNSAPDKSGLPSDRFSAERTGGSVSTLTIQRTQQEDSAVYLCASSSLAGLRNEQFFGPGTRLTVL.

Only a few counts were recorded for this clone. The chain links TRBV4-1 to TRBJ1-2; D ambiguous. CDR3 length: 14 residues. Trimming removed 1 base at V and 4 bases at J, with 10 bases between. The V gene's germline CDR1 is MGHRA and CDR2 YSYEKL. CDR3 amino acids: CASSQGAGSYGYTF. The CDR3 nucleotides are TGCGCCAGCAGCCAAGGAGCGGGCTCCTATGGCTACACCTTC.

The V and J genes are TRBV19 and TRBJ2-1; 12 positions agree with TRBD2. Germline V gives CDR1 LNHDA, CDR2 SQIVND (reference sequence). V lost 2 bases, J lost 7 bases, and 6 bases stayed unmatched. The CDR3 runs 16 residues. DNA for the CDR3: TGTGCCAGTAGTATACCTAGCGGGGGGGCCAGAAATGAGCAGTTCTTC. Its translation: CASSIPSGGARNEQFF.